These 16 T cell receptor beta chains share one sample of origin, sequenced in a study of blood T cell repertoires in COVID-19. The assay was immunoSEQ multiplex PCR, and TCRdb's table has in-frame clones only and misses some. The sample consists of more than 300,000 clones, about 84% of them appearing once. Sequencing input: peripheral blood. Every receptor here comes from a woman between 50 and 59 years old with acute or convalescent COVID-19.

The V call is TRBV7-3, the J call TRBJ2-6; possible D gene TRBD1, 6 bases. V lost 5 bases to trimming and J lost 0 bases, with 14 bases between them. The CDR3 sequence is 17 residues long. Germline-derived CDR1 and CDR2 are SGHTA and FQGTGA. The CDR3 spells CASSLDGTNSGANVLTF. The CDR3 DNA sequence: TGTGCCAGCAGCCTCGACGGGACAAACTCTGGGGCCAACGTCCTGACTTTC.

The chain employs TRBV7-9 and TRBJ2-2; 9 bases agree with TRBD1. The germline V gene has CDR1 SEHNR and CDR2 FQNEAQ (reference sequence). The trim removed 8 bases at V and 6 bases at J, leaving 7 bases unmatched. The CDR3 sequence is 14 residues long. The CDR3 region is CASQGDRAPGELFF. DNA of the CDR3: TGTGCCAGCCAAGGGGACAGGGCCCCCGGGGAGCTGTTTTTT.

This clone has only one observation. Written as DNA, the CDR3 is TGTGCCAGCAGTGATAGCGGGAGTTACGAGCAGTACTTC. This sequence encodes CASSDSGSYEQYF. The chain employs TRBV12-3 or TRBV12-4 and TRBJ2-7; 9 nucleotides align to TRBD2. V gave up 5 bases and J gave up 4 bases; unmatched junction bases: 3. The CDR3 length is 13 residues.

The V gene is TRBV7-2, the J gene TRBJ2-7, with D perhaps TRBD1 (6 bases). The CDR3 consists of 14 residues. Trimming removed 5 bases from V and 5 bases from J, with 16 bases in between. Germline V gene sequence: CDR1 SGHTA, CDR2 FQGNSA. The CDR3 loop reads CASSPQGYPHEQYF. CDR3 sequence (DNA): TGTGCCAGCAGCCCTCAGGGGTATCCCCACGAGCAGTACTTC.

The rearrangement links TRBV9 to TRBJ2-7, with D hard to call. Trimming pared 3 bases from V and 3 bases from J, leaving 16 bases between. Germline assignment: CDR1 SGDLS and CDR2 YYNGEE. The CDR3 extends over 15 amino acids. The CDR3: CASSESPGKSYEQYF. DNA of the CDR3: TGTGCCAGCAGCGAGAGTCCAGGTAAGAGCTACGAGCAGTACTTC.

The chain carries TRBV27 and TRBJ1-6, with TRBD1 matching 7 bases. Trimming at V came to 2 bases and at J to 10 bases, leaving 14 bases not matched to a gene. The CDR3 covers 17 residues. The V gene's germline CDR1 is MNHEY and CDR2 SMNVEV (reference sequence). The CDR3 region is CASSLKPTVQGRSPLHF. CDR3 coding DNA: TGTGCCAGCAGTTTAAAACCCACGGTACAGGGGAGGTCACCCCTCCACTTT.

The chain recombines TRBV5-1 with TRBJ1-6, with D unresolved. The CDR3 is 15 residues long. Trimming pared 0 bases from V and 6 bases from J, leaving 10 bases between. Per germline, CDR1 SGHRS and CDR2 YFSETQ. CDR3 sequence: CASSLDSVGNSPLHF. The CDR3 DNA reads as TGCGCCAGCAGCTTGGATAGCGTCGGTAATTCACCCCTCCACTTT.

J is TRBJ2-1 and V is TRBV27; D might be TRBD1 (5 bases). Per the germline V gene, CDR1 is MNHEY and CDR2 is SMNVEV (reference sequence). The germline V and J ends were trimmed by 3 bases and 0 bases, with 12 bases remaining between them. The length of the CDR3 is 16 residues. The DNA for the CDR3 is TGTGCCAGCAGTTTGATTGGGGCCCGCTCCTACAATGAGCAGTTCTTC. It translates to CASSLIGARSYNEQFF.

V usage is TRBV5-1 and J usage is TRBJ1-1; the D is unclear. V was pared by 2 bases and J by 7 bases, with 9 bases between. The germline V gene encodes CDR1 SGHRS and CDR2 YFSETQ. The CDR3 consists of 12 residues. CDR3 loop: CASSFVGDEAFF. The CDR3 region has the DNA TGCGCCAGCAGCTTCGTCGGAGATGAAGCTTTCTTT.

This clone appeared a few times. The chain joins TRBV5-1 to TRBJ2-7, with TRBD1 identical over 9 bases. The CDR3 has 14 amino acids. With V trimmed by 4 bases and J by 5 bases, 7 bases remained unmatched. Per germline, CDR1 SGHRS and CDR2 YFSETQ. The CDR3 bases are TGCGCCAGCAGCGCGGGACAGGGAGCGGACGAGCAGTACTTC. It specifies CASSAGQGADEQYF. Complete variable domain (other parts from reference TRBV5-1 and TRBJ2-7): KAGVTQTPRYLIKTRGQQVTLSCSPISGHRSVSWYQQTPGQGLQFLFEYFSETQRNKGNFPGRFSGRQFSNSRSEMNVSTLELGDSALYLCASSAGQGADEQYFGPGTRLTVT.

The CDR3 DNA is TGTGCCAGCAGTTACGAGTACGAGCAGTACTTC. It yields the protein CASSYEYEQYF. The genes are TRBV6-5 and TRBJ2-7; D remains ambiguous. V was cut by 2 bases and J by 4 bases, with 3 bases left in between. This CDR3 spans 11 amino acids. Germline loops: CDR1 MNHEY, CDR2 SVGAGI.

The chain combines TRBV5-8 with TRBJ2-7, with D possibly TRBD1 on 6 matching bases. Germline-derived CDR1 and CDR2 are SGHTS and YDEGEE. CDR3 size: 15 residues. Trimming pared 4 bases from V and 3 bases from J, leaving 17 bases between. The CDR3 nucleotides read TGTGCCAGCAGCATCGGGACAAGGGGGAGCTACGAGCAGTACTTC. It codes for CASSIGTRGSYEQYF.

The chain joins TRBV28 to TRBJ1-1; the D gene is possibly TRBD1 (5 bases). CDR3 size: 15 residues. CDR1 and CDR2 (germline): MDHEN, SYDVKM. Between the trimmed V and J ends, which lost 5 bases and 5 bases, there was a span of 18 bases. The CDR3 loop reads CASSRPVAAGTEAFF. The CDR3 bases are TGTGCCAGCAGTCGGCCGGTCGCGGCAGGGACTGAAGCTTTCTTT.

This chain uses TRBV24-1 with TRBJ2-7, with a weak D call TRBD2 (6 bases). From germline, CDR1 is KGHDR and CDR2 SFDVKD. This CDR3 has 17 amino acids. V was clipped by 4 bases and J by 3 bases, with 21 bases between them. Here the CDR3 reads CATSDPATGTGLYEQYF. The CDR3 nucleotides read TGTGCCACCAGTGACCCCGCAACCGGGACTGGCCTCTACGAGCAGTACTTC.

The V gene is TRBV5-6, the J gene TRBJ1-2; D call uncertain. Trimming took off 4 bases at V and 0 bases at J, with 13 bases between the two ends. The CDR3 sequence is 15 residues long. In germline, CDR1 is SGHDT, CDR2 YYEEEE. CDR3 DNA: TGTGCCAGCAGCAGGGAGATGAACCCTAACTATGGCTACACCTTC. Protein product: CASSREMNPNYGYTF.

The chain carries TRBV29-1 and TRBJ2-2; D unresolved. CDR1 SQVTM and CDR2 ANQGSEA come from the germline V gene. The CDR3 loop spans 12 amino acids. The germline V and J ends were trimmed by 2 bases and 7 bases, with 8 bases remaining between them. In DNA form, the CDR3 reads TGCAGCGTTGAAATTAGAGGCGGGGAGCTGTTTTTT. This codes for CSVEIRGGELFF.